This T cell receptor beta chain was sequenced for a study of T cells in Graves' hyperthyroidism and ophthalmopathy. Across the study: Once the initial diagnosis was made, peripheral blood was obtained before any treatment. General study findings and limits: Ophthalmopathy and stable hyperthyroidism were told apart by a 13 V-J model. Blood shared most expanded thyroid clonotypes above 0.001.

V was clipped by 3 bases and J by 8 bases, with 13 bases between them. Germline V gene data show CDR1 as MDHEN and CDR2 as SYDVKM. This CDR3 contains 13 residues. RNA transcripts served as the template for amplifying TCR beta CDR3 regions. The HTBI set primed first-round TCR CDR3 RT-PCR. TCRdb reprocessed the multiplex PCR reads with MiXCR, giving one entry per CDR3 protein. The data contain some 370,000 distinct CDR3 sequences, more than 13% of them singletons. In making diagnoses, clinical symptoms, serum thyroxine and TRAb, thyroid ultrasound and orbital computed tomography were all used. This clonotype was detected many times. Antigen specificity is unknown.

The receptor was derived from a man aged 45-65 years with Graves' ophthalmopathy. V usage is TRBV28 and J usage is TRBJ1-2; D unresolved. Material: blood. This chain's CDR3 is CASSFSSTRGYTF. CDR3 nucleotide sequence: TGTGCCAGCAGTTTTAGTTCCACCCGAGGCTACACCTTC.